Listed here are 28 T cell receptor beta chains from one sample, sequenced in a study of blood T cell repertoires in COVID-19. The assay was immunoSEQ multiplex PCR, and TCRdb's table has in-frame clones only and misses some. The table lists 35,000 to 50,000 clones, 80% to 90% of them singletons. The sequenced sample was peripheral blood. Receptors were obtained from a woman between 35 and 50 years old with acute or convalescent COVID-19.

The chain recombines TRBV7-3 with TRBJ2-2; D might be TRBD2 (6 bases). Trimming took 5 bases from V and 6 from J, leaving 19 bases between them. The germline V gene encodes CDR1 SGHTA and CDR2 FQGTGA. The CDR3 spans 16 residues. In DNA form, the CDR3 reads TGTGCCAGCAGCCTCCAGGGAGGTAGCGGAGCCGGGGAGCTGTTTTTT. This sequence encodes CASSLQGGSGAGELFF.

CDR3 in amino acids: CASSYAGQGAYEQYF. CDR3 bases: TGTGCCAGCAGTTACGCGGGACAGGGGGCTTACGAGCAGTACTTC. This chain links TRBV6-6 with TRBJ2-7; 12 positions match TRBD1. The CDR3 runs to 15 residues. V lost 2 bases and J lost 4; bases outside the gene matches: 3. Germline assignment: CDR1 MNHNY and CDR2 SVGAGI (reference sequence).

The rearrangement links TRBV27 to TRBJ2-7; D uncertain. Trimming removed 1 base at V and 6 bases at J, with 10 bases between. Germline V gene data show CDR1 as MNHEY and CDR2 as SMNVEV (reference sequence). The CDR3 totals 13 residues. The CDR3 nucleotides are TGTGCCAGCAGTTTATTGTTCACTACCGAGCAGTACTTC. Residues: CASSLLFTTEQYF.

The genes are TRBV7-9 and TRBJ2-1, with TRBD1 identical over 10 bases. With V trimmed by 1 base and J by 4 bases, 1 base remained unmatched. This CDR3 has 15 amino acids. Germline lookup yields CDR1 SEHNR and CDR2 FQNEAQ (reference sequence). For the CDR3, the DNA is TGTGCCAGCAGCTTAGGGGACAGGGGATACAATGAGCAGTTCTTC. It specifies CASSLGDRGYNEQFF.

The gene calls are TRBV7-9 and TRBJ1-5; tentatively, D is TRBD1 (5 bases). Germline assignment: CDR1 SEHNR and CDR2 FQNEAQ (reference sequence). The V and J ends lost 4 bases and 7 bases respectively, with 11 bases between them. CDR3 length: 13 amino acids. CDR3 nucleotide sequence: TGTGCCAGCAGCTCCGGCAGGGAACAGCCCCAGCATTTT. Translation gives CASSSGREQPQHF. The variable domain in full, completed from reference TRBV7-9 and TRBJ1-5, reads DTGVSQNPRHKITKRGQNVTFRCDPISEHNRLYWYRQTLGQGPEFLTYFQNEAQLEKSRLLSDRFSAERPKGSFSTLEIQRTEQGDSAMYLCASSSGREQPQHFGDGTRLSIL.

This chain links TRBV28 with TRBJ1-1; no definite D call. Germline CDR1 MDHEN, CDR2 SYDVKM. The CDR3 spans 13 residues. V gave up 3 bases and J gave up 4 bases, with 9 bases separating them. The CDR3 sequence is CASSLEVATEAFF. Written as DNA, the CDR3 is TGTGCCAGCAGTTTGGAGGTTGCCACTGAAGCTTTCTTT.

This clone was seen a handful of times. The chain uses TRBV7-3 and TRBJ2-7; 10 bases match TRBD1. Germline values: CDR1 SGHTA, CDR2 FQGTGA. This CDR3 has 13 amino acids. V was pared by 2 bases and J by 5 bases, with 0 bases of the junction left unmatched. The CDR3 DNA follows: TGTGCCAGCAGCTTAGACAGGGGGCACGAGCAGTACTTC. Its translation is CASSLDRGHEQYF.

The chain links TRBV19 to TRBJ1-5, with 7 bases identical to TRBD1. The CDR3 covers 15 residues. Germline V gives CDR1 LNHDA, CDR2 SQIVND (reference sequence). CDR3 DNA: TGTGCTACTACAATAACTCCAGGGGGGAATCAGCCCCAGCATTTT. It is translated as CATTITPGGNQPQHF.

The rearrangement uses TRBV7-2 and TRBJ1-5; D uncertain. The V gene's germline CDR1 is SGHTA and CDR2 FQGNSA. The V end lost 2 bases, the J end lost 4 bases, and 12 bases lay between the germline ends. This CDR3 is built from 15 residues. CDR3 protein: CASSLTGSHNQPQHF. CDR3 in DNA: TGTGCCAGCAGCTTAACGGGGAGCCATAATCAGCCCCAGCATTTT.

V and J are TRBV11-3 and TRBJ1-1; weak D call: TRBD1 (5 bases). V shed 5 bases and J shed 1 base, with 8 bases lying between them. The CDR3 covers 13 residues. The germline V gene has CDR1 SGHNT and CDR2 YENEEA. The CDR3 sequence is CASSAGRNTEAFF. As DNA, the CDR3 is TGTGCCAGCAGCGCGGGGCGGAACACTGAAGCTTTCTTT.

DNA for the CDR3: TGTGCCAGCAGTTCCCGGACAGGGGGAGTGGGAGATACGCAGTATTTT. Translated: CASSSRTGGVGDTQYF. The chain is built from TRBV7-3 and TRBJ2-3; 10 positions match TRBD1. Germline V CDR1 and CDR2: SGHTA, FQGTGA. V shed 6 bases, J shed 5 bases, and the junction held 11 bases outside the gene matches. This CDR3 is 16 amino acids long.

V and J are TRBV28 and TRBJ1-5; the match to TRBD1 covers 8 bases. Germline lookup yields CDR1 MDHEN and CDR2 SYDVKM. After removal of 3 bases from V and 0 bases from J, the junction contained 10 bases not matched to a gene. The length of the CDR3 is 18 residues. The CDR3 DNA reads TGTGCCAGCAGTTTCGAGAACAGGGGGTTTGATAGCAATCAGCCCCAGCATTTT. Protein: CASSFENRGFDSNQPQHF.

This chain uses TRBV9 with TRBJ2-1; TRBD2 aligns across 7 bases. Germline V gene lookup returns CDR1 SGDLS and CDR2 YYNGEE. The CDR3 totals 16 residues. Trimming cost V 0 bases and J 0 bases; bases outside gene matches: 3. Here the CDR3 DNA reads TGTGCCAGCAGCGTAGCGGGAGGAATCTCCTACAATGAGCAGTTCTTC. It is translated as CASSVAGGISYNEQFF.

V is TRBV25-1 and J is TRBJ2-3; no reliable D call. V lost 4 bases to trimming and J lost 5 bases, with 4 bases between them. CDR1 is MGHDK and CDR2 is SYGVNS in the germline V gene. CDR3 size: 11 residues. CDR3 in amino acids: CASSAKDTQYF. The CDR3 DNA is TGTGCCAGCAGTGCTAAAGATACGCAGTATTTT.

The gene calls are TRBV19 and TRBJ1-4; possibly TRBD1 for D (5 bases). CDR1 is LNHDA, CDR2 SQIVND, per germline (reference sequence). The CDR3 covers 15 residues. The V end was cut by 4 bases, the J end by 7 bases, with 16 bases between. CDR3 amino acids: CASSTTGGVIEKLFF. The CDR3 DNA sequence: TGTGCCAGTAGTACAACAGGCGGAGTAATTGAAAAACTGTTTTTT.

The chain recombines TRBV5-6 with TRBJ1-4; 7 positions agree with TRBD1. Germline V gene lookup returns CDR1 SGHDT and CDR2 YYEEEE. Trimming at V came to 4 bases and at J to 1 base, leaving 7 bases not matched to a gene. The CDR3 loop spans 16 amino acids. CDR3 nucleotides: TGTGCCAGCAGCCCAAGACAGGGTCGAACTAATGAAAAACTGTTTTTT. Translated, it gives CASSPRQGRTNEKLFF.

The chain couples TRBV11-2 to TRBJ2-5; possibly TRBD1 for D (6 bases). Germline V gives CDR1 SGHAT, CDR2 FQNNGV. V was pared by 1 base and J by 5 bases, with 20 bases between. This CDR3 is built from 17 residues. CDR3 DNA: TGTGCCAGCAGCTTAGGTAGGGGGAAGGGGCCCATGGAGACCCAGTACTTC. This encodes CASSLGRGKGPMETQYF.

J is TRBJ1-4 and V is TRBV4-3; 10 positions agree with TRBD1. The CDR3 runs 15 residues. Germline values: CDR1 LGHNA, CDR2 YSLEER. The V gene end was trimmed by 5 bases and the J gene end by 7 bases; junction bases not matched to a gene: 7. The CDR3 reads CASSRDRGPGEKLFF. In nucleotides, the CDR3 is TGCGCCAGCAGCAGGGACAGGGGACCGGGTGAAAAACTGTTTTTT.

The chain is built from TRBV27 and TRBJ1-1, with 12 bases matching TRBD1. Germline-derived CDR1 and CDR2 are MNHEY and SMNVEV (reference sequence). V shed 4 bases, J shed 12 bases, and the junction held 12 bases outside the gene matches. The CDR3 loop spans 15 amino acids. The CDR3 DNA sequence: TGTGCCAGCAGTTCCCTGGGACAGGGGGCGGGAGAAACTTTCTTT. Encoded protein: CASSSLGQGAGETFF.

This chain uses TRBV20-1 with TRBJ1-1; D not certain. Trimming cost V 6 bases and J 4 bases, with 9 bases left between them. CDR1 and CDR2 (germline): DFQATT, SNEGSKA (reference sequence). The CDR3 is 11 amino acids. The CDR3 sequence is CSAPEGTEAFF. CDR3 in DNA: TGCAGTGCCCCCGAGGGCACTGAAGCTTTCTTT.

This sequence joins TRBV28 and TRBJ1-6; D is ambiguous. Per the germline V gene, CDR1 is MDHEN and CDR2 is SYDVKM. Trimming cost V 4 bases and J 9 bases, with 19 bases left between them. The CDR3 is made up of 16 amino acids. This CDR3 is CASSSPSTVRRSPLHF. The CDR3 nucleotides are TGTGCCAGCAGTTCCCCCAGTACGGTGAGGCGTTCACCCCTCCACTTT.

The rearrangement joins TRBV6-5 to TRBJ1-2; 9 bases align to TRBD1. The CDR3 has 15 amino acids. The trim removed 2 bases at V and 2 bases at J, leaving 3 bases unmatched. CDR1 and CDR2 from the germline V gene are MNHEY and SVGAGI. The CDR3 DNA sequence: TGTGCCAGCAGTTACGACGGACAGGGGAACTATGGCTACACCTTC. Translating it yields CASSYDGQGNYGYTF.

The sample holds one count of this clone. J is TRBJ2-7 and V is TRBV11-2; 12 bases align to TRBD2. The germline CDR1 and CDR2 sequences are SGHAT and FQNNGV. With V trimmed by 1 base and J by 2 bases, 0 bases remained unmatched. The CDR3 sequence is 15 residues long. The CDR3 DNA is TGTGCCAGCAGCTTAGGACTAGCGGGGGCCTACGAGCAGTACTTC. It specifies CASSLGLAGAYEQYF.

The gene calls are TRBV19 and TRBJ1-2, with TRBD1 as a possible D gene (6 bases). CDR1 and CDR2 (germline): LNHDA, SQIVND (reference sequence). Between the trimmed V and J ends, which lost 3 bases and 14 bases, there was a span of 16 bases. There are 12 residues in the CDR3. DNA of the CDR3: TGTGCCAGTAGTATCCGGACAGATAAAGCAACCTTC. It is translated as CASSIRTDKATF.

The chain combines TRBV6-2 or TRBV6-3 with TRBJ1-2; no clear D. The CDR3 consists of 15 residues. V dropped 0 bases and J dropped 8 bases, with 16 bases sitting between them. Germline V gene lookup returns CDR1 MNHEY and CDR2 SVGEGT. CDR3 DNA: TGTGCCAGCAGTTACTCGAAGGTCTCAGGTTACGGCTACACCTTC. Protein sequence: CASSYSKVSGYGYTF.

This chain links TRBV3-1 (or the pseudogene TRBV3-2) with TRBJ2-3; 7 nucleotides match TRBD2. Germline V gene data show CDR1 as LGHDT and CDR2 as YNNKEL (reference sequence). The trim removed 4 bases at V and 6 bases at J, leaving 7 bases unmatched. The CDR3 length is 14 residues. CDR3 bases: TGTGCCAGCAGCCCAAATTTGGGGGGGGATACGCAGTATTTT. Its translation is CASSPNLGGDTQYF.

This clone was seen once. The chain recombines TRBV19 with TRBJ1-2; TRBD1 is a possible D gene (5 bases). Trimming took 6 bases from V and 7 from J, leaving 12 bases between them. The CDR3 spans 12 residues. Germline V gene lookup returns CDR1 LNHDA and CDR2 SQIVND (reference sequence). The CDR3 DNA is TGTGCCAGTAGCCGCAGGGATTCTGGCTACACCTTC. This codes for CASSRRDSGYTF.

V and J are TRBV5-6 and TRBJ2-5, with 10 bases aligning to TRBD2. CDR3 length: 16 amino acids. V shed 3 bases and J 0 bases; nucleotides not matched to a gene: 5. Germline V CDR1 and CDR2: SGHDT, YYEEEE. CDR3 DNA: TGTGCCAGCAGCTCTGCCGGACTAGCGGACCAAGAGACCCAGTACTTC. Protein sequence: CASSSAGLADQETQYF.